The sequence of this TCR beta chain was determined in a study of blood T cell repertoires in COVID-19. This CDR3 has 13 residues. CDR1 and CDR2 from the germline V gene are LNHDA and SQIVND (reference sequence). Trimming shortened V by 10 bases and J by 0 bases, and 10 bases separated the two germline ends. In the original processing: Amplification of reference gene primers provided the estimated nucleated cell counts. Method: immunoSEQ multiplex PCR; TCRdb's copy keeps in-frame clones and lacks some. From that table come the V and J calls and clone size; the DNA was used to work out D and trimming. The table records 250,000 to 300,000 clones, 88% of them present only once.

The source material was PBMCs or T cells enriched from blood (not recorded which). This clonotype originated in a woman aged 60-75 years in a cohort exposed to, infected with or recovered from COVID-19 (not recorded which). The chain uses TRBV19 and TRBJ1-5, with D maybe TRBD1 (5 bases). CDR3 sequence (DNA): TGTGCCATCGGACATTATAGCAATCAGCCCCAGCATTTT. It specifies CAIGHYSNQPQHF. Full variable domain (rest looked up from reference TRBV19 and TRBJ1-5): DGGITQSPKYLFRKEGQNVTLSCEQNLNHDAMYWYRQDPGQGLRLIYYSQIVNDFQKGDIAEGYSVSREKKESFPLTVTSAQKNPTAFYLCAIGHYSNQPQHFGDGTRLSIL.